This TCR beta chain was sequenced in a study of T cell repertoires in cytomegalovirus infection. Study as a whole: Both CMV infection and a matching HLA type were indicated by public TCR beta signatures. Notes on the study in general: CMV-specific TCR beta clonotypes restricted by HLA-C dominated the ex vivo response.

TCRdb re-called the reads with MiXCR, one entry per CDR3 protein. This sample yields a few hundred thousand distinct CDR3 sequences, of which under 20% are seen a single time; around 12% belongs to the top ten. On this clonotype: Its antigen is still unknown.

The V and J ends lost 5 bases and 9 bases respectively, with 15 bases between them. The CDR3 has 13 residues. The sequencing input was PBMCs. The receptor comes from a human donor in good health (CMV status not recorded). Some clones in this sample may be carry-over from other donors' samples. The chain combines TRBV12-3 or TRBV12-4 with TRBJ2-3; D perhaps matches TRBD2 (6 bases). Written as DNA, the CDR3 is TGTGCCAGCAGTCTCTCCGACGCGGGGACGCAGTATTTT. This translates into CASSLSDAGTQYF.